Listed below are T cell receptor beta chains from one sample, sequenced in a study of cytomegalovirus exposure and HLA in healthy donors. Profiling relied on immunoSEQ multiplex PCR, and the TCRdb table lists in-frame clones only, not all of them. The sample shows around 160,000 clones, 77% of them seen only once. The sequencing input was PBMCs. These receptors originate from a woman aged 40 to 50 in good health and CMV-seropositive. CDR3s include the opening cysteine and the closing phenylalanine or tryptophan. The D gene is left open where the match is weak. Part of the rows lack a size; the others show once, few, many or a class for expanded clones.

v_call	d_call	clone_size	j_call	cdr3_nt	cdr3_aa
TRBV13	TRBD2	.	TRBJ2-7	TGTGCCAGCAGCTTAGGCCTAACGGGAGGGAATGAGCAGTACTTC	CASSLGLTGGNEQYF
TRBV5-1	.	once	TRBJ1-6	TGCGCCAGCAGCTTCGGGGAGTCCTATAATTCACCCCTCCACTTT	CASSFGESYNSPLHF
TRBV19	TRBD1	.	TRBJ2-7	TGTGCCAGTAGTATCGGGGGACAGGGACAGGACGAGCAGTACTTC	CASSIGGQGQDEQYF
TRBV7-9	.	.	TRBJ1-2	TGTGCCAGCAGCATGACGGGGGGAAATGGCTACACCTTC	CASSMTGGNGYTF
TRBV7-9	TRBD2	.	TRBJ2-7	TGTGCCAGCAGCCCCTCCCGGGAGGGTTACGAGCAGTACTTC	CASSPSREGYEQYF
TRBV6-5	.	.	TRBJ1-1	TGTGCCAGCAGTCCCCAGGGGCACACTGAAGCTTTCTTT	CASSPQGHTEAFF
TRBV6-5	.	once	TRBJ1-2	TGTGCCAGCAGATGGGCCCTTTACGAGGGCTACACCTTC	CASRWALYEGYTF
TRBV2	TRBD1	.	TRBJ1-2	TGTGCCAGCAGCTCGAACAGGGGCTATGGCTACACCTTC	CASSSNRGYGYTF
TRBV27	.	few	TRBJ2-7	TGTGCCAGCAGTCCACAGGTTATTGGCCACGAGCAGTACTTC	CASSPQVIGHEQYF
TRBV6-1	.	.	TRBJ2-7	TGTGCCAGCACGGGTTTCGCTGGCAGCTCCTACGAGCAGTACTTC	CASTGFAGSSYEQYF
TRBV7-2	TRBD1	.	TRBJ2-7	TGTGCCAGCAGCTTAGCCAGACAGGGGGCCTACGAGCAGTACTTC	CASSLARQGAYEQYF
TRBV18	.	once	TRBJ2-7	TGTGCCAGCTCACCGATGCAGGGGGGTTCCTACGAGCAGTACTTC	CASSPMQGGSYEQYF
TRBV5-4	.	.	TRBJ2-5	TGTGCCAGCAGCTCCCGACAGCAACAAGAGACCCAGTACTTC	CASSSRQQQETQYF
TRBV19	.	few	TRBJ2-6	TGTGCCAGTAGTAGGGGGGACGGGCCCCCCTCTGGGGCCAACGTCCTGACTTTC	CASSRGDGPPSGANVLTF
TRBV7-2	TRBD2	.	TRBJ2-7	TGTGCCAGCAGCTTTCAGACCCGGACTAGCGGGAGCAGCCCCTACGAGCAGTACTTC	CASSFQTRTSGSSPYEQYF
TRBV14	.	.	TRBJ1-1	TGTGCCAGCAGCCAAGTCGGGGGACGGACTGAAGCTTTCTTT	CASSQVGGRTEAFF
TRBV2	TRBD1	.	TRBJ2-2	TGTGCCAGCAGCGGGGGGGGACAGGGGGCCACCGGGGAGCTGTTTTTT	CASSGGGQGATGELFF
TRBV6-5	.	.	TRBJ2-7	TGTGCCAGCAGTTCCGCACAGGGATCCTACGAGCAGTACTTC	CASSSAQGSYEQYF
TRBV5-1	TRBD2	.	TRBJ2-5	TGCGCCAGCAGCTTGACTAGCGCCAGGCAAGAGACCCAGTACTTC	CASSLTSARQETQYF
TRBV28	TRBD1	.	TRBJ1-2	TGTGCCAGCATCAGGACAGGGAGGGACTATGGCTACACCTTC	CASIRTGRDYGYTF
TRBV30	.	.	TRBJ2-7	TGTGCCTGTGCCGTAGGGGCGAGAAACGAGCAGTACTTC	CACAVGARNEQYF
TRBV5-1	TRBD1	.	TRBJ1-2	TGCGCCAGCAGCTTGCGGACAGGTCTTGATGGCTACACCTTC	CASSLRTGLDGYTF
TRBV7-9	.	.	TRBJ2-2	TGTGCCAGCAGCCCAACGGTCCCCACGCGGACCGGGGAGCTGTTTTTT	CASSPTVPTRTGELFF
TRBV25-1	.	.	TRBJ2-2	TGTGCCAGCAGTGAATCTACAGGCGGTCTAGGGGAGCTGTTTTTT	CASSESTGGLGELFF
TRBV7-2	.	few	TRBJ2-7	TGTGCCAGCAGCTTAGGACAGGTGACCTACGAGCAGTACTTC	CASSLGQVTYEQYF
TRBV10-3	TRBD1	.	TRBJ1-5	TGTGCCATCAGTGAGTCTGGACAGGGGAATCAGCCCCAGCATTTT	CAISESGQGNQPQHF
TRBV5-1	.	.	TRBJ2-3	TGCGCCAGCAGCCCCAGGGGTGTGGGCACAGATACGCAGTATTTT	CASSPRGVGTDTQYF
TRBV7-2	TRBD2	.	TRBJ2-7	TGTGCCAGCAGCTTAGGCACTAGCGGACGCTACGAGCAGTACTTC	CASSLGTSGRYEQYF
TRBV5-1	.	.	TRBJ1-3	TGCGCCAGCAGCTTGCGGCAGGGCTCTGGAAACACCATATATTTT	CASSLRQGSGNTIYF
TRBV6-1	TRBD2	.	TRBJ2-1	TGTGCCAGCAGTGGACTATCTAGCGGTACCTACAATGAGCAGTTCTTC	CASSGLSSGTYNEQFF
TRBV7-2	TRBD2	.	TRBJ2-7	TGTGCCAGCAGCTTTACCCGGACTAGCGGGGGGCGTCCCACCTACGAGCAGTACTTC	CASSFTRTSGGRPTYEQYF
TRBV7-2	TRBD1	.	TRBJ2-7	TGTGCCAGCAGCGCTAGAGCCGGGACAGGCTCCCTCCCGTCCTACGAGCAGTACTTC	CASSARAGTGSLPSYEQYF
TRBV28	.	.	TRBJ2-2	TGTGCCAGCACCCGCGGAGGGGGCGCGAACACCGGGGAGCTGTTTTTT	CASTRGGGANTGELFF
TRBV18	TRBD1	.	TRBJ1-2	TGTGCCAGCTCGCCGGGACAGGGGACACTTTACTTTAACTATGGCTACACCTTC	CASSPGQGTLYFNYGYTF
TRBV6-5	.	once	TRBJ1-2	TGTGCCAGCAGTAAACAGGGAAGGGACTATGGCTACACCTTC	CASSKQGRDYGYTF
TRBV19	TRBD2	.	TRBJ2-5	TGTGCCAGTAGTATGGAAACGGGGGGGCCCCAAGAGACCCAGTACTTC	CASSMETGGPQETQYF
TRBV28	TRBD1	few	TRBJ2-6	TGTGCCAGCACCAGAGGACAGGGCACCTCTGGGGCCAACGTCCTGACTTTC	CASTRGQGTSGANVLTF
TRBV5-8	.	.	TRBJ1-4	TGTGCCAGCAGCTTGGTAGGGGGTGAAAAACTGTTTTTT	CASSLVGGEKLFF
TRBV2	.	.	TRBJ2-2	TGTGCCAGCAGTTGGGGCAACGAAGGTTCCGGGGAGCTGTTTTTT	CASSWGNEGSGELFF
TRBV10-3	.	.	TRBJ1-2	TGTGCCATCAGTGAGTGGCAGAACTATGGCTACACCTTC	CAISEWQNYGYTF
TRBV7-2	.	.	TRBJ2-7	TGTGCCAGCACCCCGGTGGCAGGGTCGTACGAGCAGTACTTC	CASTPVAGSYEQYF
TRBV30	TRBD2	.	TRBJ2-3	TGTGCCTGGAGTGGACTAGCGGGAGGGGATACGCAGTATTTT	CAWSGLAGGDTQYF
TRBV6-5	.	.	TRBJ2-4	TGTGCCAGCAGAAACAGGGTGAGGGGAAACATTCAGTACTTC	CASRNRVRGNIQYF
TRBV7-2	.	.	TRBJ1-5	TGTGCCAGCAGCACTACGGACATTCAGCCCCAGCATTTT	CASSTTDIQPQHF
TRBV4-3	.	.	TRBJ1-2	TGCGCCAGCAGCTCCCACAGGGCTAACTATGGCTACACCTTC	CASSSHRANYGYTF
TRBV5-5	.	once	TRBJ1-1	TGTGCCAGCAGCTTGGACAGGAACACTGAAGCTTTCTTT	CASSLDRNTEAFF
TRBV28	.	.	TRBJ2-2	TGTGCCGTACCAATAGTGGCAGGAAACACCGGGGAGCTGTTTTTT	CAVPIVAGNTGELFF
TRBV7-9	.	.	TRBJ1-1	TGTGCCAGCAGCTTCCAGGCAACTGAAGCTTTCTTT	CASSFQATEAFF
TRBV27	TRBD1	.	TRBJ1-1	TGTGCCAGCAGCCCGGGACAGCTTAACACTGAAGCTTTCTTT	CASSPGQLNTEAFF
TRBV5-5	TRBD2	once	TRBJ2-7	TGTGCCAGCAGTCAAATCTCAGCGGGAGAGTCCGAGCAGTACTTC	CASSQISAGESEQYF
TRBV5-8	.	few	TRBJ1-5	TGTGCCAGCAGCTTGGGGAGGCAGCCCCAGCATTTT	CASSLGRQPQHF
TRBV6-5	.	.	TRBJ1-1	TGTGCCAGCAGTTACGAGGACACTAATTATGAAGCTTTCTTT	CASSYEDTNYEAFF
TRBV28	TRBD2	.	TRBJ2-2	TGTGCCACCAGGGGCCCCGGGAGGGCCGGGGAGCTGTTTTTT	CATRGPGRAGELFF